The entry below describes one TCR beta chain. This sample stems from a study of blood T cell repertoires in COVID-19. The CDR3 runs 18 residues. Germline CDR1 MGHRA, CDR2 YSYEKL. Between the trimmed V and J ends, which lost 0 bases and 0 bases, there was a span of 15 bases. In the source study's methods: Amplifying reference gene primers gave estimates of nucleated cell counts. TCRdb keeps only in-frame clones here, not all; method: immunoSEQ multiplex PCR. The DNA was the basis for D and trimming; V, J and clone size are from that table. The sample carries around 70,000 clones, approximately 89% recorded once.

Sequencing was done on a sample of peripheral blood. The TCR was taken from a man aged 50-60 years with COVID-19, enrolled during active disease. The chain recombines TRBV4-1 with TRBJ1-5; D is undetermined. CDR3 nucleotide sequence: TGCGCCAGCAGCCAAGAACCCGGGTTTCGAACTAGCAATCAGCCCCAGCATTTT. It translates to CASSQEPGFRTSNQPQHF.